The TCR beta chain described here comes from a study of identical twins. The study, taken as a whole, reports: Insertion counts were lower in abundant cord blood beta clonotypes, a trend that memory repertoires did not show. Compared with models, monozygotic twins showed more out-of-frame TCR alpha sharing. Twin pairs had excess sharing that was weaker in beta out-of-frame sequences. Shared out-of-frame alpha sequences (those common to twins) showed excess low generation probability.

Deletions cut 6 bases from V and 9 bases from J, with 9 bases between. Per the germline V gene, CDR1 is MDHEN and CDR2 is SYDVKM. This CDR3 has 11 amino acids. MiXCR, run by TCRdb on the 5' RACE reads, gives a single entry per CDR3 protein. Here the sample spans approximately 470,000 distinct CDR3 sequences, over 12% being singletons. In regard to this clonotype: Its antigen is not identified.

The data were also submitted as part of a second study, on yellow fever vaccine responses in identical twins.

V is TRBV28 and J is TRBJ2-1, with D maybe TRBD2 (5 bases). The sequencing sample was made of CD4+ T cells sorted from blood. This sequence was found in a woman younger than 35 in good health. The CDR3 sequence is CASSAGGEQFF. The CDR3 bases are TGTGCCAGCAGCGCAGGAGGTGAGCAGTTCTTC.